This TCR beta chain comes out of a study of technical replicates of blood from a handful of donors. This CDR3 region has 18 residues. The V gene's germline CDR1 is SGHAT and CDR2 FQNNGV. Unmatched junction bases numbered 13, after V lost 6 bases and J lost 4 bases. Repertoires were generated with immunoSEQ multiplex PCR, while TCRdb's copy carries only in-frame clones and drops some. Among tens of thousands of clones listed, 85% to 95% were seen once. The TCR comes from a human donor in good health. This chain links TRBV11-2 with TRBJ2-6; 9 bases agree with TRBD1. Sequencing was performed on T cells isolated from PBMCs. DNA for the CDR3: TGTGCCAGCAGGAGGCCCGGGACAGGGTTCTCCGGGGCCAACGTCCTGACTTTC. Its translation is CASRRPGTGFSGANVLTF.